This TCR beta chain was sequenced during a study of cytomegalovirus exposure and HLA in healthy donors. General study results and limits: In a later analysis, a genetic analysis reported fewer productive-TCR N-insertions in an Asian-associated ancestry cluster than the cohort average.

Trimming took off 9 bases at V and 8 bases at J, with 13 bases between the two ends. Germline V gene sequence: CDR1 LNHDA, CDR2 SQIVND (reference sequence). This CDR3 has 12 residues. Researchers ran the PCR with 60 Vbeta and 13 Jbeta primers. Study processing details: It was a later analysis that counted roughly 79 million unique TCR beta chains, of which roughly 11 million were shared. Some clones are missing from TCRdb's copy, which holds only in-frame ones; the method was immunoSEQ multiplex PCR. Clone size and the V and J calls come from that table; the DNA yielded D and trimming. The sample yields 80,000 to 95,000 clones, 60% to 80% seen once. A word on this clone: Antigen unknown.

The clonotype comes from a woman aged 30 to 39 in good health and CMV-seronegative. Specimen: PBMCs. The chain joins TRBV19 to TRBJ2-2; a possible D gene is TRBD2 (5 bases). The CDR3 nucleotides read TGTGCCAGCCGAGAGGGCCCGGGGGAGCTGTTTTTT. It specifies CASREGPGELFF.